These T cell receptor beta chains were read from a single sample in a study of CD8 T cells in ankylosing spondylitis. In TCRdb, the 5' RACE reads were re-called with MiXCR into one record per CDR3 protein. The repertoire has about 360,000 distinct CDR3 sequences, 20% to 25% of them found once; the top ten carry 10% to 15%. The sequencing sample was made of blood, either unsorted or a sorted T cell fraction (not recorded which). The receptors derive from a male donor with ankylosing spondylitis or in good health (not recorded which). Each CDR3 is given with its conserved first and last residue. Fields, in order: D gene, J gene, V gene, clone size, CDR3 protein, CDR3 DNA. The D gene is left open where the match is weak. Expanded clones are given a class, and other clones once, few, many or no size at all.

D: .; J: TRBJ2-2; V: TRBV4-1; size: few; CDR3: CASSQESGAGSCFF; DNA: .
D: TRBD1; J: TRBJ2-7; V: TRBV27; size: .; CDR3: CASSGLWTGGFFEQYF; DNA: TGTGCCAGCAGTGGATTATGGACAGGGGGCTTTTTCGAGCAGTACTTC
D: .; J: TRBJ1-2; V: TRBV12-3/TRBV12-4; size: few; CDR3: CASSPGEVPGYTF; DNA: TGTGCCAGCAGTCCCGGTGAAGTACCTGGCTACACCTTC
D: .; J: TRBJ2-7; V: TRBV20-1; size: .; CDR3: CSAREASVYEQYF; DNA: TGCAGTGCTAGAGAAGCTTCTGTCTACGAGCAGTACTTC
D: .; J: TRBJ2-7; V: TRBV20-1; size: .; CDR3: CSARVGGGLYEQYF; DNA: TGCAGTGCTAGAGTCGGCGGGGGCCTCTACGAGCAGTACTTC
D: .; J: TRBJ2-5; V: TRBV12-3/TRBV12-4; size: few; CDR3: CASSSQVQHETQYF; DNA: TGTGCCAGCAGCAGCCAGGTGCAGCATGAGACCCAGTACTTC
D: TRBD1; J: TRBJ2-1; V: TRBV27; size: .; CDR3: CASSPPGQGANEQFF; DNA: TGTGCCAGCAGTCCACCGGGACAGGGGGCGAATGAGCAGTTCTTC
D: .; J: TRBJ1-1; V: TRBV11-1; size: .; CDR3: CASSLAGVVNTEAFF; DNA: TGTGCCAGCAGCTTAGCTGGGGTCGTGAACACTGAAGCTTTCTTT
D: TRBD1; J: TRBJ2-7; V: TRBV3-1; size: once; CDR3: CASSHYRGSYEQYF; DNA: TGTGCCAGCAGCCACTACAGGGGCTCCTACGAGCAGTACTTC
D: TRBD2; J: TRBJ2-3; V: TRBV2; size: .; CDR3: CASSGLAGGRDTQYF; DNA: TGTGCCAGCAGCGGACTAGCGGGGGGCAGGGATACGCAGTATTTT
D: TRBD1; J: TRBJ2-5; V: TRBV11-2; size: .; CDR3: CASSLAGGGEETQYF; DNA: TGTGCCAGCAGCTTAGCAGGGGGTGGGGAAGAGACCCAGTACTTC
D: .; J: TRBJ2-5; V: TRBV9; size: few; CDR3: CASSLGTGMETQYF; DNA: TGTGCCAGCAGTCTGGGAACGGGGATGGAGACCCAGTACTTC
D: TRBD1; J: TRBJ1-5; V: TRBV4-1; size: .; CDR3: CASSPTGLGQPQHF; DNA: TGCGCCAGCAGCCCGACAGGGTTAGGGCAGCCCCAGCATTTT
D: TRBD2; J: TRBJ2-1; V: TRBV7-9; size: .; CDR3: CASSEEAGPYNEQFF; DNA: TGTGCCAGCTCGGAGGAAGCGGGGCCCTACAATGAGCAGTTCTTC
D: TRBD1; J: TRBJ2-1; V: TRBV29-1; size: many; CDR3: CSVEDLLGTGPYNEQFF; DNA: TGCAGCGTTGAAGATCTTCTTGGGACAGGGCCTTACAATGAGCAGTTCTTC
D: .; J: TRBJ2-1; V: TRBV12-3/TRBV12-4; size: .; CDR3: CASSFNFADGEQLF; DNA: TGTGCCAGCAGTTTTAATTTCGCAGATGGTGAGCAGCTCTTC
D: .; J: TRBJ2-7; V: TRBV10-3; size: .; CDR3: CAISVRAAVEQYF; DNA: TGTGCCATCAGCGTGAGGGCGGCCGTCGAGCAGTACTTC
D: TRBD1; J: TRBJ1-1; V: TRBV11-2; size: few; CDR3: CASSLRQGLNTEAFF; DNA: TGTGCCAGCAGCTTGAGACAGGGTTTGAACACTGAAGCTTTCTTT
D: .; J: TRBJ1-5; V: TRBV21-1; size: .; CDR3: CASSKEGIRDQLGGNQPQHF; DNA: TGTGCCAGCAGCAAAGAGGGTATTCGGGACCAGCTCGGGGGGAATCAGCCCCAGCATTTT
D: TRBD1; J: TRBJ2-7; V: TRBV28; size: .; CDR3: CASSPGQGALSYEQYF; DNA: TGTGCCAGCAGCCCGGGGCAGGGGGCCCTATCCTACGAGCAGTACTTC
D: .; J: TRBJ2-5; V: TRBV20-1; size: few; CDR3: CSARGPYRETQYF; DNA: TGCAGTGCTAGGGGTCCCTATAGAGAGACCCAGTACTTC
D: TRBD2; J: TRBJ2-3; V: TRBV3-1; size: .; CDR3: CASSSRGEVADTQYF; DNA: TGTGCCAGCAGCTCACGGGGGGAAGTTGCAGATACGCAGTATTTT
D: TRBD1; J: TRBJ2-7; V: TRBV7-9; size: .; CDR3: CASSSRQGAVDEQYF; DNA: TGTGCCAGCAGCTCAAGACAGGGGGCTGTAGACGAGCAGTACTTC
D: .; J: TRBJ1-3; V: TRBV29-1; size: few; CDR3: CSVPGAGGNTIYF; DNA: TGCAGCGTCCCGGGGGCAGGTGGAAACACCATATATTTT
D: .; J: TRBJ2-1; V: TRBV29-1; size: few; CDR3: CSVEDSRPNEQFF; DNA: TGCAGCGTTGAAGATAGTAGACCAAATGAGCAGTTCTTC
D: .; J: TRBJ2-5; V: TRBV7-3; size: once; CDR3: CASSLTLGAKETQYF; DNA: TGTGCCAGCAGCTTAACATTGGGGGCGAAAGAGACCCAGTACTTC
D: TRBD1; J: TRBJ2-7; V: TRBV5-1; size: few; CDR3: CASSPARDRGSYEQYF; DNA: TGCGCCAGCAGTCCCGCCCGGGACAGGGGATCCTACGAGCAGTACTTC
D: .; J: TRBJ2-1; V: TRBV29-1; size: .; CDR3: CSVPMGNEQFF; DNA: TGCAGCGTCCCCATGGGGAATGAGCAGTTCTTC
D: .; J: TRBJ2-3; V: TRBV7-9; size: .; CDR3: CASSPRPQGLGDTQYF; DNA: TGTGCCAGCAGCCCAAGGCCCCAGGGGCTCGGAGATACGCAGTATTTT
D: .; J: TRBJ1-1; V: TRBV29-1; size: .; CDR3: CSVEDLVGGSEAFF; DNA: TGCAGCGTTGAAGATCTAGTCGGGGGCTCTGAAGCTTTCTTT
D: .; J: TRBJ2-7; V: TRBV27; size: .; CDR3: CATRAGYEQYF; DNA: TGTGCCACCCGGGCGGGGTACGAGCAGTACTTC
D: .; J: TRBJ1-1; V: TRBV29-1; size: .; CDR3: CSVDGRVAEAFF; DNA: TGCAGCGTTGACGGAAGGGTCGCTGAAGCTTTCTTT
D: .; J: TRBJ1-3; V: TRBV11-1; size: few; CDR3: CASVPPAKWETSGNTIYF; DNA: TGTGCCAGCGTCCCCCCCGCTAAATGGGAAACCTCTGGAAACACCATATATTTT
D: TRBD2; J: TRBJ2-1; V: TRBV7-9; size: .; CDR3: CASSVRTSGRVHEQFF; DNA: TGTGCCAGCAGCGTCCGGACTAGCGGGAGGGTGCATGAGCAGTTCTTC
D: .; J: TRBJ2-2; V: TRBV24-1; size: .; CDR3: CATSDFGTNTGELFF; DNA: TGTGCCACCAGTGATTTCGGGACAAACACCGGGGAGCTGTTTTTT
D: TRBD2; J: TRBJ2-3; V: TRBV10-3; size: .; CDR3: CATRPTSGGTTDTQYF; DNA: TGTGCCACCCGACCGACTAGCGGGGGAACCACAGATACGCAGTATTTT
D: TRBD2; J: TRBJ2-1; V: TRBV7-3; size: .; CDR3: CASSFLAGGPDEQFF; DNA: TGTGCCAGCAGCTTTTTAGCGGGGGGGCCAGATGAGCAGTTCTTC
D: .; J: TRBJ2-1; V: TRBV29-1; size: few; CDR3: CSVPGKGSHNEQFF; DNA: TGCAGCGTCCCCGGAAAGGGGAGTCACAATGAGCAGTTCTTC
D: .; J: TRBJ1-1; V: TRBV10-2; size: few; CDR3: CASFRASGTEAFF; DNA: TGCGCCAGCTTTCGGGCCTCTGGCACTGAAGCTTTCTTT
D: TRBD1; J: TRBJ1-2; V: TRBV12-3/TRBV12-4; size: few; CDR3: CASSRDREYYGYTF; DNA: TGTGCCAGCAGCCGGGACAGGGAATACTATGGCTACACCTTC